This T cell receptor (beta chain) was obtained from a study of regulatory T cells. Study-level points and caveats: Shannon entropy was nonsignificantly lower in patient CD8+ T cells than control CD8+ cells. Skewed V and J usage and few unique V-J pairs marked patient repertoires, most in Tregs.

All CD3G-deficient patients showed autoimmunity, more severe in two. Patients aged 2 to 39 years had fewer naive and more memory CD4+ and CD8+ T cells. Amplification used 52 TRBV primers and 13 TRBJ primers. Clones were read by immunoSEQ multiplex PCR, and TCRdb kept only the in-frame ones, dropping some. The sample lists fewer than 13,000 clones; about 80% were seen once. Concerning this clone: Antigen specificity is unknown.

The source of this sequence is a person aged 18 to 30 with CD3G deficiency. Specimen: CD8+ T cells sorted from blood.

CDR3 residues: CASSLGGMEDTQYF. The CDR3 DNA follows: TGTGCCAGCAGCTTGGGGGGCATGGAGGATACGCAGTATTTT. This chain uses TRBV7-9 with TRBJ2-3; D tentatively reads TRBD1 or TRBD2 (6 bases each). Germline V gene sequence: CDR1 SEHNR, CDR2 FQNEAQ (reference sequence). The ends were cut back, 3 bases at V and 6 bases at J, with 13 bases in the middle. There are 14 residues in the CDR3.